The next 27 T cell receptor beta chains were all read from a single sample in a study of shared clonotypes between healthy human individuals. Sequencing was performed with immunoSEQ multiplex PCR; in TCRdb, only in-frame clones are kept and a portion is missing. The sample consists of 950,000 to 1,300,000 clones, about 74% of them appearing once. Sequenced material: memory CD4+ T cells sorted from blood. The subset: CD45RA-negative fraction. The receptors come from a man younger than 35 in good health.

This clone was recorded a few times. Other nucleotide sequences from this sample produce the same CDR3. V gene TRBV5-4 combines with J gene TRBJ1-2; 8 bases fit TRBD1. V was pared by 0 bases and J by 2 bases, with 0 bases of the junction left unmatched. Per germline, CDR1 SGHNT and CDR2 YYREEE (reference sequence). This CDR3 contains 14 residues. The CDR3 reads CASSLDRGNYGYTF. CDR3 nucleotide sequence: TGTGCCAGCAGCTTGGACAGGGGGAACTATGGCTACACCTTC.

This clone has just a few counts. Other DNA sequences in the same sample also yield this CDR3. The J gene is TRBJ1-1, the V gene TRBV7-2, with D tentatively TRBD1 (5 bases). The V end was cut by 5 bases, the J end by 4 bases, with 8 bases between. Per germline, CDR1 SGHTA and CDR2 FQGNSA. The CDR3 is 12 amino acids. CDR3 coding DNA: TGTGCCAGCAGCCTGAGGGGCACTGAAGCTTTCTTT. Translated: CASSLRGTEAFF.

As regards this clone: Other DNA sequences of this sample code for an identical CDR3. The chain has TRBV25-1 and TRBJ2-2; D not certain. The V gene lost 3 bases and the J gene lost 4 bases, with 12 bases spanning the gap. Germline CDR1 reads MGHDK; CDR2 reads SYGVNS. This CDR3 is built from 15 residues. In DNA, the CDR3 is TGTGCCAGCAGTGATCCAGCGCGCCCCACCGGGGAGCTGTTTTTT. This gives the protein CASSDPARPTGELFF.

A few counts support this clone. This chain links TRBV12-5 with TRBJ1-1; TRBD1 might be the D (5 bases). This CDR3 region has 13 residues. V shed 3 bases and J shed 6 bases, with 11 bases lying between them. The germline CDR1 and CDR2 sequences are LGHNT and FRNRAP. CDR3 amino acids: CASGLGTGAEAFF. The CDR3 nucleotides read TGTGCTAGTGGTTTAGGAACAGGCGCTGAAGCTTTCTTT.

This chain uses TRBV6-5 with TRBJ1-2, with D unclear. The CDR3 runs to 13 residues. Germline CDR1 is MNHEY and CDR2 is SVGAGI. The V and J ends lost 6 bases and 2 bases respectively, with 10 bases between them. This CDR3 is CASRSPGNYGYTF. The CDR3 nucleotides read TGTGCCAGCAGGAGTCCGGGAAACTATGGCTACACCTTC.

V gene TRBV4-1 combines with J gene TRBJ1-2, with D unclear. The CDR3 runs to 15 residues. Trimming shortened V by 1 base and J by 0 bases, and 9 bases separated the two germline ends. Per the germline V gene, CDR1 is MGHRA and CDR2 is YSYEKL. CDR3 sequence: CASSQAAAPNYGYTF. The CDR3 DNA sequence: TGCGCCAGCAGCCAAGCGGCAGCTCCTAACTATGGCTACACCTTC.

The rearrangement uses TRBV28 and TRBJ1-4, with D perhaps matching TRBD1 (6 bases). CDR3 length: 13 amino acids. Trimming left V 3 bases short and J 6 bases short, with 8 bases between. Germline assignment: CDR1 MDHEN and CDR2 SYDVKM. The CDR3 region is CASSFRGYEKLFF. DNA of the CDR3: TGTGCCAGCAGTTTCAGGGGTTATGAAAAACTGTTTTTT.

The chain recombines TRBV7-9 with TRBJ2-1; D may be TRBD1 (6 bases). The CDR3 is made up of 15 amino acids. V dropped 1 base and J dropped 3 bases, with 10 bases sitting between them. Germline CDR1 is SEHNR and CDR2 is FQNEAQ (reference sequence). CDR3 nucleotide sequence: TGTGCCAGCAGCTTAGGGGGACACGGCTACAATGAGCAGTTCTTC. Protein: CASSLGGHGYNEQFF.

The rearrangement links TRBV2 to TRBJ2-1, with 10 bases that match TRBD2. In germline, CDR1 is SNHLY, CDR2 FYNNEI. Trimming took 4 bases from V and 9 from J; bases not matched to a gene: 9. This CDR3 comprises 15 residues. The CDR3 spells CASSVGLAGVREQFF. The CDR3 nucleotides are TGTGCCAGCAGTGTTGGGCTAGCGGGAGTGCGTGAGCAGTTCTTC.

The chain joins TRBV6-5 to TRBJ2-7, with D possibly being TRBD2 (6 bases). CDR3 length: 14 residues. The V end was cut by 5 bases, the J end by 0 bases, with 11 bases between. Germline CDR1 is MNHEY and CDR2 is SVGAGI. The DNA of the CDR3 is TGTGCCAGCAGTCTCGGGACTTTCTCCTACGAGCAGTACTTC. It specifies CASSLGTFSYEQYF.

The CDR3 bases are TGTGCCAGCAGTGAAGAGGTCAGGGGAAACATTCAGTACTTC. Protein: CASSEEVRGNIQYF. The chain combines TRBV2 with TRBJ2-4, with D perhaps TRBD1 (6 bases). Germline CDR1 is SNHLY and CDR2 is FYNNEI. V gave up 1 base and J gave up 6 bases, with 10 bases separating them. The CDR3 extends over 14 amino acids.

Turning to this clone: A much larger clone lies a single base off, so this may be a read error. The V call is TRBV6-1, the J call TRBJ1-5; the D is unclear. V shed 4 bases and J shed 5 bases, with 9 bases lying between them. The CDR3 is made up of 13 amino acids. Germline assignment: CDR1 MNHNS and CDR2 SASEGT. The CDR3 spells CASSVDGDQPQHF. CDR3 DNA: TGTGCCAGCAGTGTTGACGGGGATCAGCCCCAGCATTTT.

The chain has TRBV9 and TRBJ1-1; maybe TRBD1 (6 bases). CDR3 length: 15 residues. V was cut by 2 bases and J by 0 bases, with 11 bases left in between. The germline V gene has CDR1 SGDLS and CDR2 YYNGEE. This CDR3 reads CASSVGGQLNTEAFF. DNA of the CDR3: TGTGCCAGCAGCGTGGGGGGGCAGCTGAACACTGAAGCTTTCTTT. Drawing the rest from reference TRBV9 and TRBJ1-1, the complete variable domain is DSGVTQTPKHLITATGQRVTLRCSPRSGDLSVYWYQQSLDQGLQFLIQYYNGEERAKGNILERFSAQQFPDLHSELNLSSLELGDSALYFCASSVGGQLNTEAFFGQGTRLTVV.

The rearrangement joins TRBV6-1 to TRBJ1-6; no clear D. Trimming cost V 7 bases and J 7 bases, with 14 bases left between them. The germline gives CDR1 MNHNS, CDR2 SASEGT. The CDR3 consists of 14 residues. CDR3 bases: TGTGCCAGCAATCCGGCCAGAGCCAATTCACCCCTCCACTTT. Amino acid sequence: CASNPARANSPLHF.

This clone occurred a few times. Distinct nucleotide sequences in the sample also encode this CDR3. The chain employs TRBV2 and TRBJ2-5; the D gene could be TRBD1 or TRBD2 (5 bases each). The CDR3 runs to 13 residues. Per the germline V gene, CDR1 is SNHLY and CDR2 is FYNNEI. V gave up 2 bases and J gave up 4 bases, with 8 bases separating them. The CDR3 DNA sequence: TGTGCCAGCAGTGAACGAGGGGCAGAGACCCAGTACTTC. Its translation: CASSERGAETQYF.

The gene calls are TRBV7-9 and TRBJ2-7; 10 nucleotides align to TRBD2. After removal of 7 bases from V and 4 bases from J, the junction contained 1 base not matched to a gene. Germline V gives CDR1 SEHNR, CDR2 FQNEAQ (reference sequence). The CDR3 is 12 amino acids. The CDR3 nucleotides are TGTGCCAGCACTAGCGGGAGTTACGAGCAGTACTTC. This sequence encodes CASTSGSYEQYF. Based on the CDR3 plus reference TRBV7-9 and TRBJ2-7, the full variable domain is DTGVSQNPRHKITKRGQNVTFRCDPISEHNRLYWYRQTLGQGPEFLTYFQNEAQLEKSRLLSDRFSAERPKGSFSTLEIQRTEQGDSAMYLCASTSGSYEQYFGPGTRLTVT.

The chain joins TRBV6-1 to TRBJ1-6; D unresolved. The CDR3 loop spans 12 amino acids. V was cut by 6 bases and J by 10 bases, with 10 bases left in between. The germline V gene encodes CDR1 MNHNS and CDR2 SASEGT. CDR3 DNA sequence: TGTGCCAGCAGCCAAGTTGGGTCACCCCTCCACTTT. This encodes CASSQVGSPLHF.

This clone showed up just a few times. The chain joins TRBV27 to TRBJ1-2, with D unresolved. The germline V and J ends were trimmed by 4 bases and 0 bases, with 12 bases remaining between them. This CDR3 region has 15 residues. Germline loops: CDR1 MNHEY, CDR2 SMNVEV (reference sequence). The CDR3 sequence is CASSSNDPANYGYTF. The CDR3 nucleotides read TGTGCCAGCAGTTCAAATGACCCTGCTAACTATGGCTACACCTTC.

V usage is TRBV19 and J usage is TRBJ2-3, with 12 bases identical to TRBD2. Germline lookup yields CDR1 LNHDA and CDR2 SQIVND (reference sequence). There are 15 residues in the CDR3. The trim removed 7 bases at V and 2 bases at J, leaving 4 bases unmatched. CDR3 residues: CASTTSGGHTDTQYF. CDR3 nucleotides: TGTGCCAGTACCACTAGCGGGGGGCACACAGATACGCAGTATTTT.

The chain couples TRBV21-1 to TRBJ2-1; TRBD2 reflects the table's D call only, with no check against the DNA. TRBV21-1 is a recognized pseudogene. This CDR3 contains 16 residues. DNA of the CDR3: TGTGCCAGCAGCGATGTAGCGGGAGGGCCCTCCAATGAGCAGTTCTTC. It codes for CASSDVAGGPSNEQFF.

The chain uses TRBV5-6 and TRBJ1-6, with TRBD1 matching over 9 bases. Germline-derived CDR1 and CDR2 are SGHDT and YYEEEE. CDR3 size: 14 residues. V shed 4 bases and J 13 bases; nucleotides not matched to a gene: 9. CDR3 loop: CASSANRGRSPLHF. In nucleotides, the CDR3 is TGTGCCAGCAGCGCTAACAGGGGGCGCAGTCCCCTCCACTTT.

V is TRBV4-2 and J is TRBJ2-1, with 9 positions matching TRBD2. Trimming at V came to 0 bases and at J to 0 bases, leaving 3 bases not matched to a gene. Germline assignment: CDR1 LGHNA and CDR2 YNFKEQ. This CDR3 has 17 amino acids. CDR3 nucleotides: TGTGCCAGCAGCCAAGACCTTAGCGGGGGCTCCTACAATGAGCAGTTCTTC. Protein product: CASSQDLSGGSYNEQFF.

V usage is TRBV5-4 and J usage is TRBJ2-7, with TRBD2 matching over 10 bases. The V gene's germline CDR1 is SGHNT and CDR2 YYREEE (reference sequence). V was clipped by 6 bases and J by 5 bases; unmatched bases: 11. The CDR3 covers 15 residues. CDR3 DNA: TGTGCCAGCACCCCGTCCCAAGCGGGGGGGGACGAGCAGTACTTC. It codes for CASTPSQAGGDEQYF.

The genes are TRBV6-1 and TRBJ2-7; the match to TRBD1 covers 7 bases. The CDR3 is 15 amino acids. V dropped 1 base and J dropped 6; count of bases not matched to a gene: 9. Germline V gene data show CDR1 as MNHNS and CDR2 as SASEGT. The CDR3 spells CASSEGWDSSFEQYF. CDR3 in DNA: TGTGCCAGCAGTGAAGGGTGGGACAGCAGCTTCGAGCAGTACTTC.

V and J are TRBV7-9 and TRBJ2-7, with TRBD1 matching over 9 bases. J was trimmed by 3 bases and V by 5 bases; bases with no gene match: 8. In germline, CDR1 is SEHNR, CDR2 FQNEAQ (reference sequence). The CDR3 is 15 residues long. The CDR3 bases are TGTGCCAGCAGCGGGACAGGGAGAGGGGTCTACGAGCAGTACTTC. Translating gives CASSGTGRGVYEQYF.

The rearrangement uses TRBV7-9 and TRBJ2-5; TRBD1 aligns across 12 bases. Germline loops: CDR1 SEHNR, CDR2 FQNEAQ (reference sequence). Trimming at V came to 4 bases and at J to 4 bases, leaving 4 bases not matched to a gene. There are 15 residues in the CDR3. CDR3 residues: CASSSGTGGPETQYF. The CDR3 region has the DNA TGTGCCAGCAGCTCCGGGACAGGGGGCCCAGAGACCCAGTACTTC.

This clone came up many times. The chain carries TRBV5-6 and TRBJ2-1, with D perhaps given as TRBD1 or TRBD2 (5 bases each). V was trimmed by 0 bases and J by 12 bases, leaving 16 bases between them. The CDR3 sequence is 14 residues long. CDR1 is SGHDT and CDR2 is YYEEEE in the germline V gene. In nucleotides, the CDR3 is TGTGCCAGCAGCTTGGAGGTCGCTGGGGGTTGGCAGTTCTTC. It is translated as CASSLEVAGGWQFF.